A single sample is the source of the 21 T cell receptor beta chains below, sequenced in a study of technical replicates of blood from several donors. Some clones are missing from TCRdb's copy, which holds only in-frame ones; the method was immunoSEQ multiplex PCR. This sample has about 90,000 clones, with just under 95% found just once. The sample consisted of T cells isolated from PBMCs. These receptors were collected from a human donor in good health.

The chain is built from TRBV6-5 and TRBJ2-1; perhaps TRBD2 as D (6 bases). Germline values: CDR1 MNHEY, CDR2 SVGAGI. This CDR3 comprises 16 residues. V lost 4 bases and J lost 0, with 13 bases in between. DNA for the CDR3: TGTGCCAGCAGTTCCCGAGCGGGTGGCTCCTACAATGAGCAGTTCTTC. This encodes CASSSRAGGSYNEQFF.

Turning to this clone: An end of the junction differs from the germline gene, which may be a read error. CDR3 sequence (DNA): TGTGCCAGCCGTTTGCCGACAGGGGCGTTCAATGAGCAGTTCTTC. Translated: CASRLPTGAFNEQFF. V is TRBV28 and J is TRBJ2-1, with TRBD1 matching over 8 bases. From germline, CDR1 is MDHEN and CDR2 SYDVKM. This CDR3 has 15 residues.

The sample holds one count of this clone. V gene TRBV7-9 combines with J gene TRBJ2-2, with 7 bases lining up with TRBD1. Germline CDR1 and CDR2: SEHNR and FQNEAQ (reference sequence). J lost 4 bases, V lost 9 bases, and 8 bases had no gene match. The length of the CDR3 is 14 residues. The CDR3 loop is CASTGQMSTGELFF. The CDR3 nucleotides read TGTGCCAGTACGGGACAGATGAGCACCGGGGAGCTGTTTTTT.

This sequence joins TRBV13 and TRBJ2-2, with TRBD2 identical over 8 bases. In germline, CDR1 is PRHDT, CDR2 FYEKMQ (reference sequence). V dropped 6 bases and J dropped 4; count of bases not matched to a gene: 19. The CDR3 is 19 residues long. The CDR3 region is CASSPTWGSGGRSTGELFF. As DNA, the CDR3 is TGTGCCAGCAGTCCGACTTGGGGTTCGGGGGGGCGGAGCACCGGGGAGCTGTTTTTT. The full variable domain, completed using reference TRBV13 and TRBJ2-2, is AAGVIQSPRHLIKEKRETATLKCYPIPRHDTVYWYQQGPGQDPQFLISFYEKMQSDKGSIPDRFSAQQFSDYHSELNMSSLELGDSALYFCASSPTWGSGGRSTGELFFGEGSRLTVL.

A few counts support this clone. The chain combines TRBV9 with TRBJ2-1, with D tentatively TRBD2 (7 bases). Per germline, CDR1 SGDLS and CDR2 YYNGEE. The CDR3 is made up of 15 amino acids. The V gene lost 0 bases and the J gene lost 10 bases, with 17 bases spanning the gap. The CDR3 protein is CASSVAEGGPREQFF. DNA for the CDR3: TGTGCCAGCAGCGTAGCCGAGGGGGGGCCAAGGGAGCAGTTCTTC.

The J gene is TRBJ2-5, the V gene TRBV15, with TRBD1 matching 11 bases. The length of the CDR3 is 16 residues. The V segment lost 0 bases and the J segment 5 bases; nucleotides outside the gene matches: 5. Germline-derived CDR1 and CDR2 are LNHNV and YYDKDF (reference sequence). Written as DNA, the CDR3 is TGTGCCACCAGCAGAGACCCGGACAGGGGGCTTGAGACCCAGTACTTC. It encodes CATSRDPDRGLETQYF.

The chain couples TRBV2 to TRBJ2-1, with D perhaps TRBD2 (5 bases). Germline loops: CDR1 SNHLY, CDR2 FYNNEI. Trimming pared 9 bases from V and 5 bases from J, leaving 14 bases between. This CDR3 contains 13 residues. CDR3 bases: TGTGCCAGAGCGGCTTCTCAGGACAATGAGCAGTTCTTC. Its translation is CARAASQDNEQFF. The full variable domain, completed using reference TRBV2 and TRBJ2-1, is EPEVTQTPSHQVTQMGQEVILRCVPISNHLYFYWYRQILGQKVEFLVSFYNNEISEKSEIFDDQFSVERPDGSNFTLKIRSTKLEDSAMYFCARAASQDNEQFFGPGTRLTVL.

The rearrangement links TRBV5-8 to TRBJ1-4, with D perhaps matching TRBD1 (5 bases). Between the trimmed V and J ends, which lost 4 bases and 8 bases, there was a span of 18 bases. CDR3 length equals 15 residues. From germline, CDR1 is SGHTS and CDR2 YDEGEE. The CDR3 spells CASSPREGGGEKLFF. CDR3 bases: TGTGCCAGCAGCCCGAGAGAGGGCGGGGGAGAAAAACTGTTTTTT.

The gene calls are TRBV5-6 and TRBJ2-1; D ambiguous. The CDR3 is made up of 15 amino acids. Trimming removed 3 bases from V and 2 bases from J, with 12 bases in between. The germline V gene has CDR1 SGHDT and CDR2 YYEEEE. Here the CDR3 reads CASSSNMLPYNEQFF. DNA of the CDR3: TGTGCCAGCAGCTCAAACATGTTGCCCTACAATGAGCAGTTCTTC.

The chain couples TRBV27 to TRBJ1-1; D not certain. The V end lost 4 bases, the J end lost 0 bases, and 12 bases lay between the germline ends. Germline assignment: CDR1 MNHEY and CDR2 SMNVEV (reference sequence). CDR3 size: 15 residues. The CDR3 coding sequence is TGTGCCAGCAGTTCCGAGACGGAGATGAACACTGAAGCTTTCTTT. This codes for CASSSETEMNTEAFF.

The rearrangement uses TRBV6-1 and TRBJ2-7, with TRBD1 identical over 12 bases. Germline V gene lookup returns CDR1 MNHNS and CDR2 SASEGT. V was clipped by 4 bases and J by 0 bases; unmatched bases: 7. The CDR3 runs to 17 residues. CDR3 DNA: TGTGCCAGCAGTGTGACCTGGGGACAGGGGGCCTCCTACGAGCAGTACTTC. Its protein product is CASSVTWGQGASYEQYF.

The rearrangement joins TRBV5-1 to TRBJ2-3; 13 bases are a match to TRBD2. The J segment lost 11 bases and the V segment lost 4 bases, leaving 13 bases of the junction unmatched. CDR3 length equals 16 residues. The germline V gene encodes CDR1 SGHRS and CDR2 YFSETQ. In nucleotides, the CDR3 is TGCGCCAGCAGCCCCGAGACACTAGCGGGGGGGTTCATGCAGTATTTT. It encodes CASSPETLAGGFMQYF.

The CDR3 is CASGTGHPGAPHF. Written as DNA, the CDR3 is TGTGCTAGTGGTACGGGACACCCAGGAGCACCCCACTTT. The gene calls are TRBV12-5 and TRBJ1-6, with D possibly matching TRBD1 (6 bases). CDR1 is LGHNT and CDR2 is FRNRAP in the germline V gene. This CDR3 is 13 amino acids long. The V end was cut by 5 bases, the J end by 18 bases, with 20 bases between.

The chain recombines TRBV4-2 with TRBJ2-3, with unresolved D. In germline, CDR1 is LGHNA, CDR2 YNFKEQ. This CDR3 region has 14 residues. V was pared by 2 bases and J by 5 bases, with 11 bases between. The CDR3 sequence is CASSQIAIKDTQYF. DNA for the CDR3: TGTGCCAGCAGCCAAATTGCGATTAAAGATACGCAGTATTTT.

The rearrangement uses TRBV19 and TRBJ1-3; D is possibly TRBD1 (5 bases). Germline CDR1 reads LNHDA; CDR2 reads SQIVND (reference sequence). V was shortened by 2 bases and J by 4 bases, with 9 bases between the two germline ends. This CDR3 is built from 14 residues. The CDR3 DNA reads TGTGCCAGTAGTATAACCGGACAAGGAAACACCATATATTTT. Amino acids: CASSITGQGNTIYF. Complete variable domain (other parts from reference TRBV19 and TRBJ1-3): DGGITQSPKYLFRKEGQNVTLSCEQNLNHDAMYWYRQDPGQGLRLIYYSQIVNDFQKGDIAEGYSVSREKKESFPLTVTSAQKNPTAFYLCASSITGQGNTIYFGEGSWLTVV.

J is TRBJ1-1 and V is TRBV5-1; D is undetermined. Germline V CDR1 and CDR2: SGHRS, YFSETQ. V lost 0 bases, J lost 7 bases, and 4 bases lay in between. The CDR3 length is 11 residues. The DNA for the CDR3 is TGCGCCAGCAGCTTGGCGGGTGAAGCTTTCTTT. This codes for CASSLAGEAFF.

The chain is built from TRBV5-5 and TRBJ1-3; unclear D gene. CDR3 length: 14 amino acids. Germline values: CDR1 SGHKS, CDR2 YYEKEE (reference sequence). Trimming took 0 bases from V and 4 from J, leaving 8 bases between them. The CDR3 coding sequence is TGTGCCAGCAGCTTGGTTAGGGAGGGAAACACCATATATTTT. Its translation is CASSLVREGNTIYF.

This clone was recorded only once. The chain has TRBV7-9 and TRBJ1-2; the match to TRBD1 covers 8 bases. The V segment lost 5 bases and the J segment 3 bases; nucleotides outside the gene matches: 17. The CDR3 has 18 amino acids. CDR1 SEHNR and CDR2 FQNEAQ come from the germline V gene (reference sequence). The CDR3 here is CASSPDLSVGQGDYGYTF. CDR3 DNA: TGTGCCAGCAGCCCGGACCTCTCTGTTGGACAGGGCGACTATGGCTACACCTTC.

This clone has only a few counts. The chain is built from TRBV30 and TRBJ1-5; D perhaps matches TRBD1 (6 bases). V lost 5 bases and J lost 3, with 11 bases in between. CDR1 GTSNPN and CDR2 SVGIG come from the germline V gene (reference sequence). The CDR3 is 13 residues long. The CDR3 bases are TGTGCCTGGGGACAGTCGGACAATCAGCCCCAGCATTTT. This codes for CAWGQSDNQPQHF. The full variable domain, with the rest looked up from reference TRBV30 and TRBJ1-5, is SQTIHQWPATLVQPVGSPLSLECTVEGTSNPNLYWYRQAAGRGLQLLFYSVGIGQISSEVPQNLSASRPQDRQFILSSKKLLLSDSGFYLCAWGQSDNQPQHFGDGTRLSIL.

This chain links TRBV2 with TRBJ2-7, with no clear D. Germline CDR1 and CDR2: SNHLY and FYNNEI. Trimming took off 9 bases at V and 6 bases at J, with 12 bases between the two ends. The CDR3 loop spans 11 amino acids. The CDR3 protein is CASDISAEQYF. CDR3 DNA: TGTGCCAGTGACATTTCTGCCGAGCAGTACTTC.

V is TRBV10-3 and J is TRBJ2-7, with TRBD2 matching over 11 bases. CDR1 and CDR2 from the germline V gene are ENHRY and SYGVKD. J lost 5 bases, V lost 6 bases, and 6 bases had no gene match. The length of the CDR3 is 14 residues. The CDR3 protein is CAIRRTSGSNEQYF. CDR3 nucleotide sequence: TGTGCCATCAGAAGGACTAGCGGGTCAAACGAGCAGTACTTC.